This TCR beta chain emerged from a study of T cells in Graves' hyperthyroidism and ophthalmopathy. Lactation, pregnancy, other autoimmune disease or uncontrolled infection led to exclusion of patients. In making diagnoses, clinical symptoms, serum thyroxine and TRAb, thyroid ultrasound and orbital computed tomography were all used. The CDR3 regions of TCR beta were amplified from RNA transcripts. TCR CDR3 underwent first-round RT-PCR with the HTBI primer set. TCRdb re-called the multiplex PCR reads with MiXCR, one entry per CDR3 protein. The sample holds about 610,000 distinct CDR3 sequences, around 15% seen once. This CDR3 has 12 amino acids. Germline CDR1 and CDR2: MNHEY and SVGEGT. Trimming removed 0 bases from V and 7 bases from J, with 7 bases in between. This clonotype was counted ten times or more.

The TCR sequence derives from a woman aged 35 to 49 with Graves' ophthalmopathy. The sample taken for sequencing was blood. V and J are TRBV6-2 or TRBV6-3 and TRBJ2-7, with a tentative D call TRBD1 (5 bases). In nucleotides, the CDR3 is TGTGCCAGCAGTTACTCACACAGGGAGCAGTACTTC. This translates into CASSYSHREQYF.